This TCR beta chain was sequenced for a study of blood T cell repertoires in COVID-19. Study-level background: T cells, B-cell-depleted T cells, or PBMCs provided the cDNA or gDNA that served as material.

In the authors' methods: Reference gene primers were amplified, and this amplification served to estimate nucleated cell counts. The data were produced by immunoSEQ multiplex PCR, yet TCRdb's version contains in-frame clones alone and is incomplete. Clone size and the V and J calls come from that table; the DNA yielded D and trimming. The sample has over 60,000 clones; approximately 92% are singletons. Material for sequencing was peripheral blood. This TCR was recovered from an elderly man with acute or convalescent COVID-19.

The CDR3 spells CASSRLQGRGYTF. In DNA, the CDR3 is TGTGCCAGCAGTCGTCTACAGGGCAGGGGCTACACCTTC. The chain has TRBV12-3 or TRBV12-4 and TRBJ1-2; TRBD1 is a possible D gene (6 bases). The CDR3 is 13 residues long. Between the trimmed V and J ends, which lost 5 bases and 8 bases, there was a span of 15 bases.